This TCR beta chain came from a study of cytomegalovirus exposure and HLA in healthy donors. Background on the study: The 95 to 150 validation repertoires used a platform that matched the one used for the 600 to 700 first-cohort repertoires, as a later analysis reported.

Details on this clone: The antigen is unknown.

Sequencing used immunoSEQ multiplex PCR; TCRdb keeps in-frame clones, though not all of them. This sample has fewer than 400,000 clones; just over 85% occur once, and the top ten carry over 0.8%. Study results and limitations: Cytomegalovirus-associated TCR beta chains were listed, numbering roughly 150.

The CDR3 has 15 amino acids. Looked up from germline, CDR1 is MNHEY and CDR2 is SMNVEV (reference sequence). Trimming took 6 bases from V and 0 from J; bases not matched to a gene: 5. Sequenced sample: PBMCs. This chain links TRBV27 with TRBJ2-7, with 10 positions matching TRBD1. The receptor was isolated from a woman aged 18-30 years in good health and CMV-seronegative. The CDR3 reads CASSLTGGLSYEQYF. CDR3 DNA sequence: TGTGCCAGCAGCTTGACAGGGGGCCTCTCCTACGAGCAGTACTTC.